This T cell receptor (beta chain) was found in a study of beta chain features in type 1 diabetes. Study-level points and caveats: Across all four CD4+ subsets, people with type 1 diabetes showed modestly shorter TCRB CDR3s. Individuals with type 1 diabetes displayed fewer insertions and more deletions at VDJ junctions. Researchers cautioned that cDNA sequencing could over-represent cells with high TCR expression.

The authors reverse transcribed all of the isolated RNA, so sequencing captured expressed TCRB transcripts. The average output of naive, central memory and regulatory T cell samples was millions of reads. The table came from immunoSEQ multiplex PCR; TCRdb's copy has only in-frame clones and leaves some out. The sample lists a few hundred thousand clones, roughly 17% occurring once. Details on this clone: Its antigen remains unknown.

On average, the one heparinised blood draw given by each donor was approximately 100 mL. The sequencing input was naive CD4+ T cells from blood. This sequence was found in a man aged 25 to 45 with type 1 diabetes.

CDR3 nucleotides: TGTGCCAGCAGCCGTAGCGGGAGGGGCAATGAGCAGTTCTTC. This sequence encodes CASSRSGRGNEQFF. The J gene is TRBJ2-1, the V gene TRBV9; 11 bases line up with TRBD2. The J segment lost 6 bases and the V segment lost 4 bases, leaving 3 bases of the junction unmatched. The CDR3 runs to 14 residues. Germline CDR1 reads SGDLS; CDR2 reads YYNGEE.